A single sample gave rise to the 3 T cell receptor beta chains below, sequenced in a study of blood T cell repertoires in COVID-19. Some clones are missing from TCRdb's copy, which holds only in-frame ones; the method was immunoSEQ multiplex PCR. This repertoire shows roughly 190,000 clones, roughly 80% found once; its top ten account for approximately 12%. The specimen was PBMCs or T cells enriched from blood (not recorded which). These TCRs come from a man aged 35-49 years who had recovered from COVID-19.

The chain recombines TRBV7-9 with TRBJ1-2; a weak D match, TRBD1 (6 bases). Germline V gene lookup returns CDR1 SEHNR and CDR2 FQNEAQ (reference sequence). V lost 1 base and J 7 bases, leaving 7 bases between the germline ends. The CDR3 has 12 amino acids. The CDR3 spells CASSLGQVGYTF. Here the CDR3 DNA reads TGTGCCAGCAGCTTAGGACAGGTTGGCTACACCTTC.

This rearrangement joins TRBV28 to TRBJ1-1, with a weak D call TRBD1 (6 bases). V was clipped by 6 bases and J by 4 bases, with 18 bases between them. CDR3 size: 15 residues. CDR1 is MDHEN and CDR2 is SYDVKM in the germline V gene. The CDR3 sequence: CASRPGVMGTTEAFF. The CDR3 DNA sequence: TGTGCCAGCAGACCAGGGGTGATGGGGACCACTGAAGCTTTCTTT. Drawing the rest from reference TRBV28 and TRBJ1-1, the complete variable domain is DVKVTQSSRYLVKRTGEKVFLECVQDMDHENMFWYRQDPGLGLRLIYFSYDVKMKEKGDIPEGYSVSREKKERFSLILESASTNQTSMYLCASRPGVMGTTEAFFGQGTRLTVV.

A word on this clone: Other DNA sequences from this sample encode an identical CDR3 as well. The chain couples TRBV4-1 to TRBJ1-6; maybe TRBD1 (5 bases). The CDR3 sequence is 14 residues long. The V end lost 1 base, the J end lost 10 bases, and 11 bases lay between the germline ends. The germline V gene has CDR1 MGHRA and CDR2 YSYEKL. CDR3 bases: TGCGCCAGCAGCCAAGCGGGCGGGGGGTCACCCCTCCACTTT. Its protein is CASSQAGGGSPLHF.